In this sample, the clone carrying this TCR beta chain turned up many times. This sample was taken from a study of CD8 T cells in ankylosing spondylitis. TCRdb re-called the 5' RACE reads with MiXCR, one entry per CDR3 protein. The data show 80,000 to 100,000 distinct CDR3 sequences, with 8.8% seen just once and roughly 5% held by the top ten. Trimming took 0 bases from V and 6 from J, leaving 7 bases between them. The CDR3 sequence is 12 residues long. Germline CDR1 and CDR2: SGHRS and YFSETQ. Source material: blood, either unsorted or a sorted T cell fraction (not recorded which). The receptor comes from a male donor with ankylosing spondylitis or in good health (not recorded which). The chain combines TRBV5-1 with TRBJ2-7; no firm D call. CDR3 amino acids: CASSLAGREQYF. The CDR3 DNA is TGCGCCAGCAGCTTGGCCGGACGCGAGCAGTACTTC.